This is a list of T cell receptor beta chains from one sample in a study of Ad26.COV2.S vaccination and SARS-CoV-2 variants. The protocol was immunoSEQ multiplex PCR, while the TCRdb copy is restricted to in-frame clones and leaves out a portion. The data contain a few hundred thousand clones, 90% of them singletons. The sequencing used peripheral blood, collected in a trial of Ad26.COV2.S vaccine versus placebo. The receptors shown here come from a person aged 18-65 years who received the Ad26.COV2.S COVID-19 vaccine or a placebo. Both conserved end residues are part of each CDR3. The order of the fields is CDR3 DNA, CDR3 protein, D gene, clone size, J gene, V gene. The D gene is left open where the match is weak. Some rows mark clone size as missing; the rest say once, few, many or name a class of expanded clone.

CDR3 DNA: TGCGCCAGCAGCTTTGCGGGAAACTCCTACAATGAGCAGTTCTTC
CDR3 protein: CASSFAGNSYNEQFF
D gene: -
clone size: -
J gene: TRBJ2-1
V gene: TRBV5-1

CDR3 DNA: TGTGCCAGTAGTCCAGCGGGAGGCTTTGCCTACGAGCAGTACTTC
CDR3 protein: CASSPAGGFAYEQYF
D gene: TRBD2
clone size: -
J gene: TRBJ2-7
V gene: TRBV19

CDR3 DNA: TGTGCCACCAGTGGTACGGGAGGGCCCACAGATACGCAGTATTTT
CDR3 protein: CATSGTGGPTDTQYF
D gene: TRBD2
clone size: -
J gene: TRBJ2-3
V gene: TRBV24-1

CDR3 DNA: TGTGCCAGCAGCCAAGACCCCGGGACAGGGGTCTCTGGAAACACCATATATTTT
CDR3 protein: CASSQDPGTGVSGNTIYF
D gene: TRBD1
clone size: -
J gene: TRBJ1-3
V gene: TRBV4-2

CDR3 DNA: TGTGCCATCAGTGAGAGGACGGTCCAAGAGACCCAGTACTTC
CDR3 protein: CAISERTVQETQYF
D gene: -
clone size: -
J gene: TRBJ2-5
V gene: TRBV10-3

CDR3 DNA: TGTGCCACCAGTGAGGGGGGGACTAGCGCCGACAATGAGCAGTTCTTC
CDR3 protein: CATSEGGTSADNEQFF
D gene: TRBD2
clone size: -
J gene: TRBJ2-1
V gene: TRBV24-1

CDR3 DNA: TGTGCCAGCAGCCAAGATCAGGCCAGGACAGGGAGTAAGCAGTACTTC
CDR3 protein: CASSQDQARTGSKQYF
D gene: TRBD1
clone size: -
J gene: TRBJ2-7
V gene: TRBV3-1/TRBV3-2

CDR3 DNA: TGTGCCAGCAGCCTCGGACAGTTTAACTATGGCTACACCTTC
CDR3 protein: CASSLGQFNYGYTF
D gene: -
clone size: -
J gene: TRBJ1-2
V gene: TRBV7-9

CDR3 DNA: TGTGCCAGCAGCGGAGGTTTGGGGGACCGAAGAATTTACGAGCAGTACTTC
CDR3 protein: CASSGGLGDRRIYEQYF
D gene: -
clone size: -
J gene: TRBJ2-7
V gene: TRBV5-5

CDR3 DNA: TGTGCCAGCAGCCTCAGGGTCTACGAGCAGTACTTC
CDR3 protein: CASSLRVYEQYF
D gene: -
clone size: once
J gene: TRBJ2-7
V gene: TRBV6-2/TRBV6-3

CDR3 DNA: TGTGCCAGCAGCCAAGACCTGGGGGAAAACTATGGCTACACCTTC
CDR3 protein: CASSQDLGENYGYTF
D gene: -
clone size: once
J gene: TRBJ1-2
V gene: TRBV3-1/TRBV3-2

CDR3 DNA: TGTGCCATCAGTGAGAGGCTAGCGGGGGTATACGAGCAGTACTTC
CDR3 protein: CAISERLAGVYEQYF
D gene: TRBD2
clone size: -
J gene: TRBJ2-7
V gene: TRBV10-3

CDR3 DNA: TGTGCCAGCAGTGAAGCGGGGGCTAGCGGGAGGAATGAGCAGTTCTTC
CDR3 protein: CASSEAGASGRNEQFF
D gene: TRBD2
clone size: -
J gene: TRBJ2-1
V gene: TRBV2

CDR3 DNA: TGTGCCAGCAGCCGGGACAGAGGCTCCGGCGAGCAGTACTTC
CDR3 protein: CASSRDRGSGEQYF
D gene: TRBD1
clone size: -
J gene: TRBJ2-7
V gene: TRBV7-2

CDR3 DNA: TGTGCCAGCAGCCAAGGGCTGGGTAACTACGAGCAGTACTTC
CDR3 protein: CASSQGLGNYEQYF
D gene: -
clone size: -
J gene: TRBJ2-7
V gene: TRBV3-1/TRBV3-2

CDR3 DNA: TGTGCCAGCAGCCCAAGTCGCACAGGGGTTTATGGAAAACTGTTTTTT
CDR3 protein: CASSPSRTGVYGKLFF
D gene: TRBD1
clone size: -
J gene: TRBJ1-4
V gene: TRBV6-2/TRBV6-3

CDR3 DNA: TGTGCCAGTAGTCCGGGACAGAGCTCCTACGAGCAGTACTTC
CDR3 protein: CASSPGQSSYEQYF
D gene: TRBD1
clone size: -
J gene: TRBJ2-7
V gene: TRBV19

CDR3 DNA: TGCGCCAGCAGTCAGAAGAATGGGACTAGCGGGAGGGCCGGTTACGAGCAGTACTTC
CDR3 protein: CASSQKNGTSGRAGYEQYF
D gene: TRBD2
clone size: -
J gene: TRBJ2-7
V gene: TRBV23-1

CDR3 DNA: TGTGCCAGCAGCCCGGGGGTTAGCTCGAGCACAGATACGCAGTATTTT
CDR3 protein: CASSPGVSSSTDTQYF
D gene: -
clone size: once
J gene: TRBJ2-3
V gene: TRBV11-2

CDR3 DNA: TGTGCCAGTAGATCCTACCCGGGACAGGGGGCCGGGGAGCTGTTTTTT
CDR3 protein: CASRSYPGQGAGELFF
D gene: TRBD1
clone size: -
J gene: TRBJ2-2
V gene: TRBV19

CDR3 DNA: TGCGCCAGCAGCTTAAATCCAACAGTACAAGAGACCCAGTACTTC
CDR3 protein: CASSLNPTVQETQYF
D gene: -
clone size: -
J gene: TRBJ2-5
V gene: TRBV5-1

CDR3 DNA: TGTGCCAGCAGTTTAAGCGGGAGAGGCACAGATACGCAGTATTTT
CDR3 protein: CASSLSGRGTDTQYF
D gene: TRBD2
clone size: -
J gene: TRBJ2-3
V gene: TRBV27

CDR3 DNA: TGCGCCAGCAGCCTTAGCGGGTCAACCGAGCAGTACTTC
CDR3 protein: CASSLSGSTEQYF
D gene: TRBD2
clone size: few
J gene: TRBJ2-7
V gene: TRBV5-1

CDR3 DNA: TGTGCCAGCAGTCTTTCGACACCAATCGAGCAGTACTTC
CDR3 protein: CASSLSTPIEQYF
D gene: -
clone size: -
J gene: TRBJ2-7
V gene: TRBV6-5

CDR3 DNA: TGCGCCAGCAGCTCCGGGACGTATGAAAAACTGTTTTTT
CDR3 protein: CASSSGTYEKLFF
D gene: -
clone size: -
J gene: TRBJ1-4
V gene: TRBV5-1

CDR3 DNA: TGTGCCAGCAGTGAGACCCGGACTAGCGGGAAAAACAATGAGCAGTTCTTC
CDR3 protein: CASSETRTSGKNNEQFF
D gene: TRBD2
clone size: -
J gene: TRBJ2-1
V gene: TRBV2

CDR3 DNA: TGTGCCAGCAGCCCCGGCGGGGGCTACGAGCAGTACTTC
CDR3 protein: CASSPGGGYEQYF
D gene: TRBD2
clone size: once
J gene: TRBJ2-7
V gene: TRBV7-6

CDR3 DNA: TGTGCCAGCGGACTTCATAGCGGGATCGGGGTCTACGAGCAGTACTTC
CDR3 protein: CASGLHSGIGVYEQYF
D gene: TRBD2
clone size: -
J gene: TRBJ2-7
V gene: TRBV28

CDR3 DNA: TGTGCCAGCAGTTTCCCTCAGGGTACCTACGAGCAGTACTTC
CDR3 protein: CASSFPQGTYEQYF
D gene: -
clone size: once
J gene: TRBJ2-7
V gene: TRBV28

CDR3 DNA: TGTGCCAGCAGCGCGCGGGACAGGAGTATCTACGAGCAGTACTTC
CDR3 protein: CASSARDRSIYEQYF
D gene: TRBD1
clone size: -
J gene: TRBJ2-7
V gene: TRBV9

CDR3 DNA: TGTGCCAGCAGCTTACGTCGCGGCAGTAGCTCCTACGAGCAGTACTTC
CDR3 protein: CASSLRRGSSSYEQYF
D gene: -
clone size: -
J gene: TRBJ2-7
V gene: TRBV7-8

CDR3 DNA: TGTGCCAGCAGTTTATCGGAACCGATTGCCGGGAAATACGAGCAGTACTTC
CDR3 protein: CASSLSEPIAGKYEQYF
D gene: -
clone size: once
J gene: TRBJ2-7
V gene: TRBV27

CDR3 DNA: TGCGCCACCCTCGGTGGTAGCGGACGACCCATCTACGAGCAGTACTTC
CDR3 protein: CATLGGSGRPIYEQYF
D gene: -
clone size: -
J gene: TRBJ2-7
V gene: TRBV10-2

CDR3 DNA: TGTGCCAGCAGCTTGCAGCTTCAGAAACTCACTAACTATGGCTACACCTTC
CDR3 protein: CASSLQLQKLTNYGYTF
D gene: -
clone size: -
J gene: TRBJ1-2
V gene: TRBV7-9

CDR3 DNA: TGTGCCAGCAGCTTGGCCCCCTCGGACAGCTCCTACGAGCAGTACTTC
CDR3 protein: CASSLAPSDSSYEQYF
D gene: -
clone size: -
J gene: TRBJ2-7
V gene: TRBV7-2

CDR3 DNA: TGTGCCAGCAGCTTGCCCCTGGGGTTCACAGATACGCAGTATTTT
CDR3 protein: CASSLPLGFTDTQYF
D gene: -
clone size: -
J gene: TRBJ2-3
V gene: TRBV5-4

CDR3 DNA: TGTGCCAGCAGTTCGGGACTCCATAGCAATCAGCCCCAGCATTTT
CDR3 protein: CASSSGLHSNQPQHF
D gene: -
clone size: -
J gene: TRBJ1-5
V gene: TRBV27

CDR3 DNA: TGCGCCAGCAGCCAAAGGGCCCAAGGGGATCGTAATGAAAAACTGTTTTTT
CDR3 protein: CASSQRAQGDRNEKLFF
D gene: -
clone size: -
J gene: TRBJ1-4
V gene: TRBV4-1

CDR3 DNA: TGTGCCAGCAGTTTGGGAGGACACGTCTACGAGCAGTACTTC
CDR3 protein: CASSLGGHVYEQYF
D gene: -
clone size: -
J gene: TRBJ2-7
V gene: TRBV27

CDR3 DNA: TGTGCCAGCAGCTTTGGATCTCCTAGCGGACAAGAGACCCAGTACTTC
CDR3 protein: CASSFGSPSGQETQYF
D gene: TRBD2
clone size: -
J gene: TRBJ2-5
V gene: TRBV7-2

CDR3 DNA: TGTGCCAGCAGCTTATCCCCCAATGAGCAGTTCTTC
CDR3 protein: CASSLSPNEQFF
D gene: -
clone size: -
J gene: TRBJ2-1
V gene: TRBV7-3

CDR3 DNA: TGTGCCAGTAAGGGGAGAGAGGACACCGGGGAGCTGTTTTTT
CDR3 protein: CASKGREDTGELFF
D gene: -
clone size: -
J gene: TRBJ2-2
V gene: TRBV19

CDR3 DNA: TGTGCCAGTAGTATAGCAACCTACAATGAGCAGTTCTTC
CDR3 protein: CASSIATYNEQFF
D gene: -
clone size: -
J gene: TRBJ2-1
V gene: TRBV19

CDR3 DNA: TGTGCCAGCAGTCTAACGGGATCCCTCACAGATACGCAGTATTTT
CDR3 protein: CASSLTGSLTDTQYF
D gene: -
clone size: -
J gene: TRBJ2-3
V gene: TRBV7-2

CDR3 DNA: TGTGCCATCAGACGGGACAGGGGAACTGAAGCTTTCTTT
CDR3 protein: CAIRRDRGTEAFF
D gene: TRBD1
clone size: -
J gene: TRBJ1-1
V gene: TRBV10-3

CDR3 DNA: TGTGCCAGCAGTTCCCTTGGCGGGAGCTTCATAAATGAGCAGTTCTTC
CDR3 protein: CASSSLGGSFINEQFF
D gene: TRBD2
clone size: -
J gene: TRBJ2-1
V gene: TRBV6-2/TRBV6-3

CDR3 DNA: TGCAGCGTTGAACCTGGGATGAACACTGAAGCTTTCTTT
CDR3 protein: CSVEPGMNTEAFF
D gene: -
clone size: -
J gene: TRBJ1-1
V gene: TRBV29-1

CDR3 DNA: TGTGCCAGCAGTTTAGAGGGGGTAGCGGGAGCGAGTAGCGGGGAGCTGTTTTTT
CDR3 protein: CASSLEGVAGASSGELFF
D gene: TRBD2
clone size: -
J gene: TRBJ2-2
V gene: TRBV27

CDR3 DNA: TGTGCCAGCTCACCACCGAAGGGGATAGGGACTGAAGCTTTCTTT
CDR3 protein: CASSPPKGIGTEAFF
D gene: -
clone size: -
J gene: TRBJ1-1
V gene: TRBV18

CDR3 DNA: TGTGCCACCAGCTCCAGGGACCGGGAGGTGGGAGAGCAGTACTTC
CDR3 protein: CATSSRDREVGEQYF
D gene: TRBD2
clone size: -
J gene: TRBJ2-7
V gene: TRBV15

CDR3 DNA: TGTGCCATCAAGTTCGACAGGGACACCGGGGAGCTGTTTTTT
CDR3 protein: CAIKFDRDTGELFF
D gene: TRBD1
clone size: -
J gene: TRBJ2-2
V gene: TRBV10-3

CDR3 DNA: TGTGCCAGTAGCCCTAAACAGGGAGGAACTAATGAAAAACTGTTTTTT
CDR3 protein: CASSPKQGGTNEKLFF
D gene: -
clone size: -
J gene: TRBJ1-4
V gene: TRBV19

CDR3 DNA: TGTGCCAGCAGCGATAAAATTGGACAGGCCAATCAGCCCCAGCATTTT
CDR3 protein: CASSDKIGQANQPQHF
D gene: TRBD1
clone size: -
J gene: TRBJ1-5
V gene: TRBV6-2/TRBV6-3

CDR3 DNA: TGTGCCAGCAGCCTTTGGGATTCAAGGGGAGAGACCCAGTACTTC
CDR3 protein: CASSLWDSRGETQYF
D gene: -
clone size: -
J gene: TRBJ2-5
V gene: TRBV7-2

CDR3 DNA: TGTGCCAGCAGCTCGCCCAGGGGGGAGGGGGACTATGGCTACACCTTC
CDR3 protein: CASSSPRGEGDYGYTF
D gene: TRBD1
clone size: -
J gene: TRBJ1-2
V gene: TRBV7-2

CDR3 DNA: TGTGCCAGCAGTTTGACAGGCTCCTACGAGCAGTACTTC
CDR3 protein: CASSLTGSYEQYF
D gene: -
clone size: once
J gene: TRBJ2-7
V gene: TRBV27

CDR3 DNA: TGTGCCAGCAGTTTCTCGGGGTTGGCCTACAATGAGCAGTTCTTC
CDR3 protein: CASSFSGLAYNEQFF
D gene: -
clone size: -
J gene: TRBJ2-1
V gene: TRBV27

CDR3 DNA: TGTGCCAGCAGCGTAGGGGAGGCCAGATCAGATACGCAGTATTTT
CDR3 protein: CASSVGEARSDTQYF
D gene: -
clone size: -
J gene: TRBJ2-3
V gene: TRBV9

CDR3 DNA: TGTGCCAGCAGCTTTGGTAGTATGAACACCGGGGAGCTGTTTTTT
CDR3 protein: CASSFGSMNTGELFF
D gene: -
clone size: -
J gene: TRBJ2-2
V gene: TRBV7-2

CDR3 DNA: TGTGCCAGTAGTATAGTGTGGCAGGGGGCGCGATCACCCCTCCACTTT
CDR3 protein: CASSIVWQGARSPLHF
D gene: TRBD1
clone size: -
J gene: TRBJ1-6
V gene: TRBV19